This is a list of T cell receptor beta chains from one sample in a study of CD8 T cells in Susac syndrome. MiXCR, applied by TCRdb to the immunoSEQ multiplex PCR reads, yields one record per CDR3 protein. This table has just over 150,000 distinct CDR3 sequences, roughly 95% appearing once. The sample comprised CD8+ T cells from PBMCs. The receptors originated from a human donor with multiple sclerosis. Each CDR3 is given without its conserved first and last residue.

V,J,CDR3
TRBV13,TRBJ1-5,ASSLGGDNQPQH
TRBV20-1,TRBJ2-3,SARGLEGEVTDTQY
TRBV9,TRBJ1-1,ASSGDRGSWTEAF
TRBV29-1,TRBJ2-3,SVEDADKGRGTSGDWGTDTQY
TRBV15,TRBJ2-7,ATSSTDPGTYEQY
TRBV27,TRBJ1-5,ASSLQGGNQPQH
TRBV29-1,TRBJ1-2,SVEGGMNYGYT
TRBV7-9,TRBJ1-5,ASSLAGFGSNQPQH
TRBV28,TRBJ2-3,ASSGGAEDTQY
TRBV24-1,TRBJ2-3,ATSDSGTNTDTQY
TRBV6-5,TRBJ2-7,ASSPGVTSDEQY
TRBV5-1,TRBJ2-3,ASSTWTGGADTQY
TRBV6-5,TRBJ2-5,ASSLAGGFQETQY
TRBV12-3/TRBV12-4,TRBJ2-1,ASSPEFSYNEQF
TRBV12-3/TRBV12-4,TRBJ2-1,ASSADRDHLGIEQF
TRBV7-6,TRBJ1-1,ASSLDRLNTEAF
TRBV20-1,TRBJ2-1,SARESSGGAAEQF
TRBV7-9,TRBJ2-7,ASSSRDRPSYEQY
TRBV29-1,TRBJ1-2,SVDVLWRATAPYGYT
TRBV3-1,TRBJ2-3,ASEGGTDTQY
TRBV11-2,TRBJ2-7,ASSLEGSRLREQY
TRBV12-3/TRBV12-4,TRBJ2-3,ASSPGPRDTQY
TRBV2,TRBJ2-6,ASSEPTFASGANVLT
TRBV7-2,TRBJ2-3,ASSFRLGTDTQY
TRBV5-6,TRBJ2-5,ASSYGAGQETQY
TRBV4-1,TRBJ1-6,ASSPRDSMNNSPLH
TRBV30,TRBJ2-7,AWSIAAGGPYEQY
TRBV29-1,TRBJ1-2,SLVEGVGYT
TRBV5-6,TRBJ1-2,ASTQSSRTNYGYT
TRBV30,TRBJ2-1,AWSVRRAGGYNEQF
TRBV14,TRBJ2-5,ASSQARGWETQY
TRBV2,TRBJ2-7,ASSDPQLYEQY
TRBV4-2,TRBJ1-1,ASSPQHTNTEAF
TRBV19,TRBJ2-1,ASSIGEGGEQF
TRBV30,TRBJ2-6,ASGQGSGANVLT
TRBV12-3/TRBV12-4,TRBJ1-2,ASSTREKRYGYT
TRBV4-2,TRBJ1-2,ASSQDPRPRGYT
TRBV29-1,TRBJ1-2,SVASREHGYT
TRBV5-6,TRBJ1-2,ASLGTGSIYGYT
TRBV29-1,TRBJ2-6,SVEERGNGANVLT
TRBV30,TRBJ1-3,AWTGLGENTIY
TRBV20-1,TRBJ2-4,SAPPIHAKNIQY
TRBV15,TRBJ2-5,ATSGTSEETQY
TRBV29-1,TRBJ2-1,SVAGTGADEQF
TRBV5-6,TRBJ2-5,ASSRGSGNRETQY
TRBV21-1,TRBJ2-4,ASSISFHGRSHIQY
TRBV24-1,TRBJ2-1,ATSDPRQGVSNEQF
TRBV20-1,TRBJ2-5,SAVPRRGSETQY
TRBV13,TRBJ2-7,ASSLFQGKSHEQY
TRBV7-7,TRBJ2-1,ASSPDRMGNEQF
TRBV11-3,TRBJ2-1,ASSSSFSGLRYNEQF
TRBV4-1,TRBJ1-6,ASSHQSGQMNSPLH
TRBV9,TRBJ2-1,ASSRPRDNEQF
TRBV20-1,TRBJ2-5,SARSGRVSETQY